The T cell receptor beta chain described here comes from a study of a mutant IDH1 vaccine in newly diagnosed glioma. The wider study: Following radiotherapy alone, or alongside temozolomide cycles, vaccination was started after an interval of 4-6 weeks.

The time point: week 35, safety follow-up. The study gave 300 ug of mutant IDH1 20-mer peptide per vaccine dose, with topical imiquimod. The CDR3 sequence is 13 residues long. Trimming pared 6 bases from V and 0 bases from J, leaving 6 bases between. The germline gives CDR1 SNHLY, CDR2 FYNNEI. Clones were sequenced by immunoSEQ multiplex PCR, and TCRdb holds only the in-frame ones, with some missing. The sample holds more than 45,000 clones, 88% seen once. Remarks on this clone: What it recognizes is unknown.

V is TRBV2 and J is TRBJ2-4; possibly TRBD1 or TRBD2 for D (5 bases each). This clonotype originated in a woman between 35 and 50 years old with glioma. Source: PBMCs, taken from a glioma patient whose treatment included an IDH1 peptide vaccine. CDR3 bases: TGTGCCAGCAGGGGGACAGCCAAAAACATTCAGTACTTC. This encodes CASRGTAKNIQYF.